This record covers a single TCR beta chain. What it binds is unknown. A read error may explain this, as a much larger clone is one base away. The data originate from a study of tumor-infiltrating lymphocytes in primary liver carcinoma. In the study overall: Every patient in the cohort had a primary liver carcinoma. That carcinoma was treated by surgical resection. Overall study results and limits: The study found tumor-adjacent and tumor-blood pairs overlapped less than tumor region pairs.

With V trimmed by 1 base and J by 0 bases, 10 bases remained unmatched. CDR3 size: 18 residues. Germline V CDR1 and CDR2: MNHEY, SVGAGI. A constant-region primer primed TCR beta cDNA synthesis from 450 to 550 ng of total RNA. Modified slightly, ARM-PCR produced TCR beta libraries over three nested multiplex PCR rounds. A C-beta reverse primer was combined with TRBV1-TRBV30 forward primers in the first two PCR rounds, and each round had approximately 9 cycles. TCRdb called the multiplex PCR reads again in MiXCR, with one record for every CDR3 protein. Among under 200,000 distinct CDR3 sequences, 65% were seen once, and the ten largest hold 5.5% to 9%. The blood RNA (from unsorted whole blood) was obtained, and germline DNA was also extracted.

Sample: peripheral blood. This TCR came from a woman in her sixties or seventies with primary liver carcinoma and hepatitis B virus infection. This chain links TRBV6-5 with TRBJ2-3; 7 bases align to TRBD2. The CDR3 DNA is TGTGCCAGCAGTTACTTACTGGGACTAACGGGGAGCACAGATACGCAGTATTTT. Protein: CASSYLLGLTGSTDTQYF.